Given below is one T cell receptor beta chain in context. The antigen remains undetermined. Germline values: CDR1 SNHLY, CDR2 FYNNEI. V dropped 8 bases and J dropped 1 base, with 11 bases sitting between them. This CDR3 spans 13 amino acids. Profiling relied on immunoSEQ multiplex PCR, and the TCRdb table lists in-frame clones only, not all of them. The sample has approximately 30,000 clones, around 97% seen once. The data were obtained in a study of T cells in tuberculosis. The overall study: This South African cohort compared adolescents with or without latent tuberculosis against adults with active tuberculosis. Study results and limitations: Selection depended on which cryopreserved specimens were available. Shorter CDR3-alpha in active tuberculosis partly drove smaller distances.

Each clinical donor contributed on average around 100,000 T cells from unsorted cryopreserved PBMC. This chain joins TRBV2 and TRBJ1-1; unclear D gene. This TCR derives from a donor aged 10-29 years with latent tuberculosis or without tuberculosis infection. The sequenced sample was PBMCs. The CDR3 reads CASHLASNTEAFF. CDR3 sequence (DNA): TGTGCCAGCCACCTAGCCTCGAACACTGAAGCTTTCTTT.